A selection of T cell receptor beta chains follows, all from one sample in a study of blood T cell repertoires in COVID-19. TCRdb keeps only in-frame clones here, not all; method: immunoSEQ multiplex PCR. Of roughly 42,000 clones in the sample, roughly 80% were seen once. Material: peripheral blood. All receptors derive from a woman of 80 years or more with acute or convalescent COVID-19. The CDR3 runs from the conserved cysteine through the conserved F or W. D genes are given only for firm matches. Rows may omit the clone size; those that give it use once, few, many or a size class.

>TRBJ1-2|NA|TRBV10-3|NA
CAISETSTYGYTF
TGTGCCATCAGTGAAACGTCCACCTACGGCTACACCTTC
>TRBJ1-1|NA|TRBV25-1|TRBD1
CASRTTGVTEAFF
TGTGCCAGCAGGACCACAGGGGTAACTGAAGCTTTCTTT
>TRBJ1-2|NA|TRBV6-5|NA
CASSYERGMSYTF
TGTGCCAGCAGTTACGAACGGGGTATGAGCTACACCTTC
>TRBJ1-2|few|TRBV19|NA
CASSMVDYGYTF
TGTGCCAGTAGTATGGTAGACTATGGCTACACCTTC
>TRBJ2-1|NA|TRBV5-4|NA
CASSPRQELSEQFF
TGTGCCAGCAGCCCCCGTCAAGAGTTGAGTGAGCAGTTCTTC
>TRBJ2-5|NA|TRBV18|TRBD2
CASSLWTSGLGETQYF
TGTGCCAGCTCCCTCTGGACTAGCGGCTTAGGGGAGACCCAGTACTTC
>TRBJ1-5|NA|TRBV18|NA
CASSPVNSNQPQHF
TGTGCCAGCTCACCAGTTAATAGCAATCAGCCCCAGCATTTT
>TRBJ2-7|NA|TRBV7-2|TRBD2
CASSLAGGPVYEQYF
TGTGCCAGCAGCTTAGCGGGAGGGCCGGTTTACGAGCAGTACTTC
>TRBJ1-4|NA|TRBV19|NA
CASSIVAGREKLFF
TGTGCCAGTAGTATAGTGGCAGGGAGGGAAAAACTGTTTTTT
>TRBJ1-5|NA|TRBV30|TRBD1
CAWSSGGNQPQHF
TGTGCCTGGAGTTCAGGGGGAAATCAGCCCCAGCATTTT
>TRBJ2-1|few|TRBV24-1|TRBD2
CATSDSSGSSYNEQFF
TGTGCCACCAGTGATTCTAGCGGAAGCTCCTACAATGAGCAGTTCTTC
>TRBJ2-7|NA|TRBV20-1|TRBD2
CSASGRLAGFEEQYF
TGCAGTGCTAGTGGGCGACTAGCGGGATTTGAAGAGCAGTACTTC
>TRBJ1-2|NA|TRBV28|TRBD1
CATIVQGVYGYTF
TGTGCCACCATAGTACAGGGGGTTTATGGCTACACCTTC
>TRBJ2-1|NA|TRBV5-1|TRBD1
CASSLVGQGVDEQFF
TGCGCCAGCAGCTTGGTAGGACAGGGGGTGGATGAGCAGTTCTTC
>TRBJ1-5|NA|TRBV7-8|NA
CASSFNYQPQHF
TGTGCCAGCAGCTTCAACTATCAGCCCCAGCATTTT
>TRBJ2-7|NA|TRBV7-9|TRBD1
CASSLAHAGGIYEQYF
TGTGCCAGCAGCTTAGCTCATGCAGGGGGCATCTACGAGCAGTACTTC
>TRBJ2-1|NA|TRBV11-3|TRBD2
CASSLIAGGMDEQFF
TGTGCCAGCAGCTTAATAGCGGGAGGGATGGATGAGCAGTTCTTC
>TRBJ2-1|NA|TRBV19|TRBD2
CASSIAGRGGRNEQFF
TGTGCCAGTAGTATAGCTGGGAGGGGCGGTCGCAATGAGCAGTTCTTC
>TRBJ2-7|NA|TRBV7-9|TRBD2
CASSFPPGGSSYEQYF
TGTGCCAGCAGCTTCCCCCCGGGGGGTAGCTCCTACGAGCAGTACTTC
>TRBJ2-3|NA|TRBV28|NA
CASSSAGKGDTQYF
TGTGCCAGCAGTTCCGCGGGAAAAGGGGATACGCAGTATTTT